Included here is one T cell receptor beta chain sequence, with context. Its antigen is undetermined. This sample is part of a study of T cell responses to AZD1222 COVID-19 vaccine. General study results and limits: White British ancestry dominated among donors, who included more females, and clonal diversity was possibly underestimated. At baseline, seropositivity was found in only a handful of AZD1222 recipients. Samples come after the peak T cell response, not at day 14.

Method: immunoSEQ multiplex PCR; TCRdb's copy keeps in-frame clones and lacks some. The sample carries about 86,000 clones, 88% recorded once. The CDR3 loop spans 15 amino acids. V trimming: 6 bases; J trimming: 3 bases; junction bases outside the gene matches: 5. Per germline, CDR1 MNHEY and CDR2 SVGAGI. Pooling of second doses given at about 4 or about 12 weeks was done. This TCR derives from an adult who received the AZD1222 COVID-19 vaccine. This rearrangement joins TRBV6-5 to TRBJ1-6; 7 positions agree with TRBD1. The sequencing used peripheral blood, collected 28 days after the second AZD1222 dose. The CDR3 loop is CASRGGQNYNSPLHF. The DNA for the CDR3 is TGTGCCAGCAGGGGGGGACAGAACTATAATTCACCCCTCCACTTT.